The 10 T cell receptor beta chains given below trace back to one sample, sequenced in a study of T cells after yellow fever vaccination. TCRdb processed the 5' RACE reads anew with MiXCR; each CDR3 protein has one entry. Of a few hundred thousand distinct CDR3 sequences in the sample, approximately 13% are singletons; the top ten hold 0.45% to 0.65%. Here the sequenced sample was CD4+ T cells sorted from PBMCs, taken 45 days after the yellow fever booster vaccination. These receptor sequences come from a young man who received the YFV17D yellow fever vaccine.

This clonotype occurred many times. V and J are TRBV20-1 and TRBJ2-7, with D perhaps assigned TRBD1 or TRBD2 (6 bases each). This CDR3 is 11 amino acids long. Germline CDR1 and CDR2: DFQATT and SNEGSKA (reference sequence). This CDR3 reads CGGGLTYEQYF. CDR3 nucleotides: TGCGGAGGGGGACTTACCTACGAGCAGTACTTC.

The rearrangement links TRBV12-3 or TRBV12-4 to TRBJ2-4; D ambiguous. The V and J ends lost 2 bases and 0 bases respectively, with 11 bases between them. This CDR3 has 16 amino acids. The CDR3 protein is CASSLQSELAKNIQYF. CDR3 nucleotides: TGTGCCAGCAGTTTACAGTCAGAGCTAGCCAAAAACATTCAGTACTTC.

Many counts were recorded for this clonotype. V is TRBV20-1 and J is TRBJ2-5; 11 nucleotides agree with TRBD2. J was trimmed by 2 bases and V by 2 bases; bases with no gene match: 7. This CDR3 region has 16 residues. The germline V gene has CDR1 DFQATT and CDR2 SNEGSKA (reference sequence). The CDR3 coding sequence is TGCAGTGCTAGACCTACTAGCGGGAGAAGTCAAGAGACCCAGTACTTC. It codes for CSARPTSGRSQETQYF.

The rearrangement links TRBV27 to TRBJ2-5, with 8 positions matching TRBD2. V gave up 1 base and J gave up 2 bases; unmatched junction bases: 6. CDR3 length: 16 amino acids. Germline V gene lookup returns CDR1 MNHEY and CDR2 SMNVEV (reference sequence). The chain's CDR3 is CASSLWASGQQETQYF. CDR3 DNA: TGTGCCAGCAGTTTATGGGCTAGCGGGCAGCAAGAGACCCAGTACTTC.

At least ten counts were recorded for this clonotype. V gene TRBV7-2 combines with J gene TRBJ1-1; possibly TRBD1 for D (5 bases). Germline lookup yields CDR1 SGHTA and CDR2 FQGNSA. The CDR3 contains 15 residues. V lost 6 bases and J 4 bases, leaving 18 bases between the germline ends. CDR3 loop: CASSLTKGKFTEAFF. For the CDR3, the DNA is TGTGCCAGCAGTTTGACCAAGGGGAAGTTCACTGAAGCTTTCTTT.

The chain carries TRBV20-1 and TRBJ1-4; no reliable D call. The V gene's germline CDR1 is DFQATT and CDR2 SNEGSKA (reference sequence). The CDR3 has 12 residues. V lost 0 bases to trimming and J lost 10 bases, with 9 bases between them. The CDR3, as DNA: TGCAGTGCTAGAGACGTTTGGGGAAAACTGTTTTTT. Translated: CSARDVWGKLFF.

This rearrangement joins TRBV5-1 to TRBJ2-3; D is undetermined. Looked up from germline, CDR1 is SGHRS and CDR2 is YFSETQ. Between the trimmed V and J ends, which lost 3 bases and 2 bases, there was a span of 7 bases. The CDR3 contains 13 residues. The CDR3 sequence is CASSSQFTDTQYF. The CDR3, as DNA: TGCGCCAGCAGCTCCCAATTCACAGATACGCAGTATTTT.

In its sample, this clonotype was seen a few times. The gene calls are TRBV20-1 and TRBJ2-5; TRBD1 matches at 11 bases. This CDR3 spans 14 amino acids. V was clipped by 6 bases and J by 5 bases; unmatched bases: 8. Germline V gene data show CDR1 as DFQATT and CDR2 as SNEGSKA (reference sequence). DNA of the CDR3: TGCAGTGCACCGGACAGGGGGCGCGGGGAGACCCAGTACTTC. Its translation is CSAPDRGRGETQYF.

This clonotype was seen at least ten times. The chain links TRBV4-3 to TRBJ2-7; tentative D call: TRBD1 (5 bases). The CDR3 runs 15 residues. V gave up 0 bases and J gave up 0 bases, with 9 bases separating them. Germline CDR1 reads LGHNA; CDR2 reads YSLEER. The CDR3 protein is CASSQDEGASYEQYF. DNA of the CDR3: TGCGCCAGCAGCCAAGATGAAGGGGCCTCCTACGAGCAGTACTTC.

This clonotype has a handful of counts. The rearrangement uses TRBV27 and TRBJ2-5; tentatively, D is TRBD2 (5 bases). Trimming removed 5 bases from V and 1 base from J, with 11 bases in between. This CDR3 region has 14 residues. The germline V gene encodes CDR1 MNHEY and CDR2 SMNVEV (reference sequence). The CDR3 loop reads CASSAAVTQETQYF. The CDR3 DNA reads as TGTGCCAGCAGTGCAGCGGTAACCCAAGAGACCCAGTACTTC.